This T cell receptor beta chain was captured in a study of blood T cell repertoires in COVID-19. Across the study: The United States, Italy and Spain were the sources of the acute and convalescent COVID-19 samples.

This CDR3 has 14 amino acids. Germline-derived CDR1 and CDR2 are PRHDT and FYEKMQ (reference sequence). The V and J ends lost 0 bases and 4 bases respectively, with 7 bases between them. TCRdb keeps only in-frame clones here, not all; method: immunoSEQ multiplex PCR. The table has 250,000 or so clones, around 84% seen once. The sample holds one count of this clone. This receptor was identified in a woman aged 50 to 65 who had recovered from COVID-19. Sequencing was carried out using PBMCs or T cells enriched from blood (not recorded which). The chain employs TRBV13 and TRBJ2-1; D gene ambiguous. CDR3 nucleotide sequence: TGTGCCAGCAGCTTAGGACAGCTATACAATGAGCAGTTCTTC. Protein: CASSLGQLYNEQFF.